The 23 T cell receptor beta chains reported below all come from one sample, sequenced in a study of blood T cell repertoires in COVID-19. Profiling relied on immunoSEQ multiplex PCR, and the TCRdb table lists in-frame clones only, not all of them. This table has a few hundred thousand clones, 70% to 90% appearing once. Input material: peripheral blood. The origin of the receptors is a woman aged 70 to 79 with COVID-19, enrolled during active disease.

The chain has TRBV4-3 and TRBJ2-2, with TRBD2 matching 10 bases. CDR1 and CDR2 from the germline V gene are LGHNA and YSLEER. The V segment lost 4 bases and the J segment 4 bases; nucleotides outside the gene matches: 6. There are 16 residues in the CDR3. The chain's CDR3 is CASSPRLAGATGELFF. CDR3 DNA: TGCGCCAGCAGCCCCAGACTAGCGGGTGCCACCGGGGAGCTGTTTTTT.

This chain joins TRBV7-9 and TRBJ2-1, with TRBD1 matching 11 bases. The germline gives CDR1 SEHNR, CDR2 FQNEAQ (reference sequence). CDR3 size: 16 residues. J was trimmed by 6 bases and V by 5 bases; bases with no gene match: 9. CDR3 amino acids: CASSPSLGQGGNEQFF. The CDR3, as DNA: TGTGCCAGCAGCCCGAGCCTGGGACAGGGGGGCAATGAGCAGTTCTTC.

This clone was counted a few times. This chain links TRBV27 with TRBJ1-2; D might be TRBD1 (5 bases). The CDR3 loop spans 15 amino acids. The V end was cut by 5 bases, the J end by 0 bases, with 13 bases between. From germline, CDR1 is MNHEY and CDR2 SMNVEV (reference sequence). The CDR3 DNA is TGTGCCAGCAGTCCCGACAGACTGACTAACTATGGCTACACCTTC. Protein product: CASSPDRLTNYGYTF.

The chain recombines TRBV7-2 with TRBJ2-1; 7 positions match TRBD2. J lost 0 bases, V lost 1 base, and 6 bases had no gene match. Per the germline V gene, CDR1 is SGHTA and CDR2 is FQGNSA. The CDR3 contains 17 residues. The CDR3 sequence: CASSLVGRVSSYNEQFF. The CDR3 DNA follows: TGTGCCAGCAGCTTAGTAGGGAGGGTAAGCTCCTACAATGAGCAGTTCTTC. The entire variable domain, with the rest obtained from reference TRBV7-2 and TRBJ2-1, is as follows: GAGVSQSPSNKVTEKGKDVELRCDPISGHTALYWYRQSLGQGLEFLIYFQGNSAPDKSGLPSDRFSAERTGGSVSTLTIQRTQQEDSAVYLCASSLVGRVSSYNEQFFGPGTRLTVL.

The chain links TRBV4-3 to TRBJ2-5; a possible D gene is TRBD1 (5 bases). This CDR3 region has 15 residues. From germline, CDR1 is LGHNA and CDR2 YSLEER. Trimming stripped 0 bases from V and 5 bases from J, with 13 bases between. The CDR3: CASSQDKGRAETQYF. In nucleotides, the CDR3 is TGCGCCAGCAGCCAAGATAAGGGCAGGGCGGAGACCCAGTACTTC.

The J gene is TRBJ2-7, the V gene TRBV14; TRBD1 matches 9 bases. This CDR3 region has 13 residues. With V trimmed by 6 bases and J by 6 bases, 6 bases remained unmatched. CDR1 is SGHDN and CDR2 is FVKESK in the germline V gene. CDR3 amino acids: CASSSTGGAEQYF. CDR3 coding DNA: TGTGCCAGCAGTTCCACAGGGGGCGCCGAGCAGTACTTC.

This clone appeared a single time. The V gene is TRBV2, the J gene TRBJ1-6; D perhaps matches TRBD1 (5 bases). In germline, CDR1 is SNHLY, CDR2 FYNNEI. V was trimmed by 2 bases and J by 7 bases, leaving 12 bases between them. The CDR3 length is 15 residues. In DNA, the CDR3 is TGTGCCAGCAGTGAATCAGGGATGAAGAATTCACCCCTCCACTTT. Amino acid sequence: CASSESGMKNSPLHF.

The J gene is TRBJ2-7, the V gene TRBV5-4, with TRBD2 identical over 13 bases. In germline, CDR1 is SGHNT, CDR2 YYREEE (reference sequence). The CDR3 length is 15 residues. After removal of 3 bases from V and 6 bases from J, the junction contained 6 bases not matched to a gene. CDR3 region: CASSSRTSGSAEQYF. In DNA form, the CDR3 reads TGTGCCAGCAGCTCCCGGACTAGCGGGAGCGCCGAGCAGTACTTC. The whole variable domain, remainder taken from reference TRBV5-4 and TRBJ2-7, is ETGVTQSPTHLIKTRGQQVTLRCSSQSGHNTVSWYQQALGQGPQFIFQYYREEENGRGNFPPRFSGLQFPNYSSELNVNALELDDSALYLCASSSRTSGSAEQYFGPGTRLTVT.

This chain uses TRBV4-1 with TRBJ2-5; 13 positions agree with TRBD2. With V trimmed by 3 bases and J by 5 bases, 3 bases remained unmatched. CDR1 is MGHRA and CDR2 is YSYEKL in the germline V gene. This CDR3 is built from 15 residues. The CDR3 region has the DNA TGCGCCAGCAGCCAGTCGGGACTAGCGGGGGAGACCCAGTACTTC. Amino acid sequence: CASSQSGLAGETQYF.

This chain links TRBV19 with TRBJ1-2, with D perhaps TRBD1 (5 bases). The V gene lost 3 bases and the J gene lost 8 bases, with 16 bases spanning the gap. Germline values: CDR1 LNHDA, CDR2 SQIVND (reference sequence). The CDR3 is 14 residues long. The CDR3 reads CASSIGTARGGYTF. CDR3 nucleotide sequence: TGTGCCAGTAGTATTGGAACCGCCCGGGGGGGCTACACCTTC.

The genes are TRBV19 and TRBJ2-1, with D possibly matching TRBD2 (5 bases). This CDR3 spans 17 amino acids. Trimming took 4 bases from V and 10 from J, leaving 26 bases between them. In germline, CDR1 is LNHDA, CDR2 SQIVND (reference sequence). The CDR3 spells CASSKRGWGGAAVEQFF. The DNA of the CDR3 is TGTGCCAGTAGTAAGCGAGGGTGGGGTGGTGCGGCGGTGGAGCAGTTCTTC.

This clone was detected only a few times. This chain uses TRBV5-1 with TRBJ2-7, with 8 nucleotides matching TRBD1. Germline trimming cut 7 bases from V and 5 bases from J; bases unmatched to any gene: 11. The CDR3 loop spans 14 amino acids. CDR1 and CDR2 (germline): SGHRS, YFSETQ. CDR3 in amino acids: CASQPGQGANEQYF. The CDR3 nucleotides read TGCGCCAGCCAGCCGGGGCAGGGGGCTAACGAGCAGTACTTC.

J is TRBJ1-2 and V is TRBV3-1 (or the pseudogene TRBV3-2); D not resolved. The germline V gene encodes CDR1 LGHDT and CDR2 YNNKEL (reference sequence). The CDR3 extends over 15 amino acids. V shed 2 bases and J shed 4 bases, with 14 bases lying between them. The CDR3 spells CASSQPPLEGYGYTF. Here the CDR3 DNA reads TGTGCCAGCAGCCAACCCCCCCTCGAGGGCTATGGCTACACCTTC.

V is TRBV2 and J is TRBJ1-5; no clear D gene. Germline V lookup: CDR1 SNHLY, CDR2 FYNNEI. The V and J ends lost 1 base and 7 bases respectively, with 17 bases between them. The CDR3 has 16 amino acids. As DNA, the CDR3 is TGTGCCAGCAGTGAAGTGGCAGCTTCCCGGCGGCAGCCCCAGCATTTT. Translating it yields CASSEVAASRRQPQHF. The full variable domain, rest sourced from reference TRBV2 and TRBJ1-5, is EPEVTQTPSHQVTQMGQEVILRCVPISNHLYFYWYRQILGQKVEFLVSFYNNEISEKSEIFDDQFSVERPDGSNFTLKIRSTKLEDSAMYFCASSEVAASRRQPQHFGDGTRLSIL.

This rearrangement joins TRBV11-3 to TRBJ2-5, with 8 nucleotides matching TRBD2. Germline V gives CDR1 SGHNT, CDR2 YENEEA. This CDR3 contains 16 residues. The ends lost 3 bases at V and 4 bases at J; junction bases unmatched: 10. For the CDR3, the DNA is TGTGCCAGCAGCTTTAGGGCGGGGGGTTCAGGAGAGACCCAGTACTTC. Encoded protein: CASSFRAGGSGETQYF. Complete variable domain (other parts from reference TRBV11-3 and TRBJ2-5): EAGVVQSPRYKIIEKKQPVAFWCNPISGHNTLYWYLQNLGQGPELLIRYENEEAVDDSQLPKDRFSAERLKGVDSTLKIQPAELGDSAVYLCASSFRAGGSGETQYFGPGTRLLVL.

This chain connects TRBV27 to TRBJ1-2; 8 nucleotides align to TRBD1. This CDR3 has 13 residues. Germline V lookup: CDR1 MNHEY, CDR2 SMNVEV (reference sequence). Trimming removed 8 bases from V and 7 bases from J; junction bases left unmatched: 9. For the CDR3, the DNA is TGTGCCAGCGGACTACAGGGGGTATTTGGCTACACCTTC. As protein: CASGLQGVFGYTF.

This clone has only a few counts. The CDR3 sequence is CASSWGTSGPGELFF. The DNA of the CDR3 is TGTGCCAGCAGCTGGGGGACTAGCGGTCCCGGGGAGCTGTTTTTT. The gene calls are TRBV7-8 and TRBJ2-2; 11 bases fit TRBD2. V lost 4 bases, J lost 6 bases, and 4 bases stayed unmatched. Germline CDR1 reads SGHVS; CDR2 reads FQNEAQ. The CDR3 runs to 15 residues.

The CDR3 sequence: CASSAFDSGVTEAFF. CDR3 DNA sequence: TGCGCCAGCAGTGCATTTGACTCGGGGGTTACTGAAGCTTTCTTT. The chain joins TRBV10-1 to TRBJ1-1; D is possibly TRBD1 (5 bases). Trimming cost V 4 bases and J 5 bases, with 17 bases left between them. CDR1 is WNHNN and CDR2 is SYGVQD in the germline V gene (reference sequence). The CDR3 has 15 residues.

To note about this clone: The same CDR3 also results from other DNA sequences found in this sample. The V and J genes are TRBV7-9 and TRBJ2-7, with D possibly matching TRBD2 (6 bases). V was cut by 3 bases and J by 0 bases, with 12 bases left in between. Germline V CDR1 and CDR2: SEHNR, FQNEAQ (reference sequence). The CDR3 consists of 15 residues. CDR3 sequence: CASSLAGRSSYEQYF. CDR3 DNA sequence: TGTGCCAGCAGCTTGGCGGGACGGAGCTCCTACGAGCAGTACTTC.

V usage is TRBV9 and J usage is TRBJ2-5, with 9 bases that match TRBD2. Looked up from germline, CDR1 is SGDLS and CDR2 is YYNGEE. The CDR3 totals 15 residues. J was trimmed by 4 bases and V by 4 bases; bases with no gene match: 8. The CDR3 DNA reads TGTGCCAGCAGCTCCGCTAGCGGGAATCTAGAGACCCAGTACTTC. Its protein product is CASSSASGNLETQYF.

The chain is built from TRBV14 and TRBJ2-1; TRBD1 aligns across 11 bases. Germline V CDR1 and CDR2: SGHDN, FVKESK. The CDR3 has 15 residues. J was trimmed by 8 bases and V by 4 bases; bases with no gene match: 7. CDR3 sequence: CASSPKGQGDYEQFF. The CDR3 region has the DNA TGTGCCAGCAGCCCTAAGGGACAGGGGGACTATGAGCAGTTCTTC.

V is TRBV3-1 (or the pseudogene TRBV3-2) and J is TRBJ2-2, with TRBD2 matching 8 bases. After removal of 1 base from V and 7 bases from J, the junction contained 8 bases not matched to a gene. The CDR3 is 16 amino acids. The germline V gene has CDR1 LGHDT and CDR2 YNNKEL (reference sequence). CDR3 sequence reads: CASSQGAGEVVGELFF. CDR3 coding DNA: TGTGCCAGCAGCCAAGGAGCGGGAGAGGTGGTCGGGGAGCTGTTTTTT.

The chain carries TRBV19 and TRBJ2-3, with 8 bases fitting TRBD2. The V gene end was trimmed by 8 bases and the J gene end by 2 bases; junction bases not matched to a gene: 12. This CDR3 comprises 16 residues. The germline V gene has CDR1 LNHDA and CDR2 SQIVND (reference sequence). The CDR3, as DNA: TGTGCCAGTTCCCCCCTCGGTAGCGGGACCACAGATACGCAGTATTTT. It encodes CASSPLGSGTTDTQYF. Looking up the rest from reference TRBV19 and TRBJ2-3 gives the full variable domain: DGGITQSPKYLFRKEGQNVTLSCEQNLNHDAMYWYRQDPGQGLRLIYYSQIVNDFQKGDIAEGYSVSREKKESFPLTVTSAQKNPTAFYLCASSPLGSGTTDTQYFGPGTRLTVL.